A selection of T cell receptor beta chains follows, all from one sample in a study of T cell repertoires in aging, cancer and after chemotherapy. TCRdb used MiXCR to reprocess the multiplex PCR reads, holding one entry per CDR3 protein. This sample has some 9,000 distinct CDR3 sequences, with about 40% found just once. Sequences were obtained from blood. The receptor source for this set is a human donor with a solid tumor. CDR3s include the opening cysteine and the closing phenylalanine or tryptophan. The D gene is left open where the match is weak. A clone size is listed for some rows: how often the clone was seen (once, few, many), or a class if it is expanded.

D gene: -
V gene: TRBV30
clone size: -
J gene: TRBJ1-1
CDR3 length: 13
CDR3 protein: CAWSGRGYTEAFF
CDR3 DNA: TGTGCCTGGAGTGGCCGGGGGTACACTGAAGCTTTCTTT

D gene: -
V gene: TRBV11-3
clone size: -
J gene: TRBJ1-1
CDR3 length: 14
CDR3 protein: CASSVRVMNTEAFF
CDR3 DNA: TGTGCCAGCAGCGTTAGGGTCATGAACACTGAAGCTTTCTTT

D gene: -
V gene: TRBV7-5
clone size: -
J gene: TRBJ2-7
CDR3 length: 19
CDR3 protein: CISVPEAPRGHRWMYEQYF
CDR3 DNA: -

D gene: -
V gene: TRBV11-3
clone size: large
J gene: TRBJ2-1
CDR3 length: 14
CDR3 protein: CASSSGLAYNEQFF
CDR3 DNA: TGTGCCAGCAGCTCCGGACTGGCCTACAATGAGCAGTTCTTC

D gene: -
V gene: TRBV6-5
clone size: few
J gene: TRBJ2-7
CDR3 length: 15
CDR3 protein: CASSSPGVGVSEQYF
CDR3 DNA: TGTGCCAGCAGTTCTCCCGGCGTCGGGGTATCCGAGCAGTACTTC

D gene: -
V gene: TRBV19
clone size: -
J gene: TRBJ2-7
CDR3 length: 13
CDR3 protein: CASSIKGAGEQYF
CDR3 DNA: TGTGCCAGTAGTATTAAGGGCGCGGGCGAGCAGTACTTC

D gene: -
V gene: TRBV5-5
clone size: -
J gene: TRBJ2-3
CDR3 length: 13
CDR3 protein: CASSRSRTDTQYF
CDR3 DNA: TGTGCCAGCAGCCGATCACGCACAGATACGCAGTATTTT

D gene: TRBD2
V gene: TRBV11-1
clone size: few
J gene: TRBJ2-7
CDR3 length: 15
CDR3 protein: CASSPGLASFYEQYF
CDR3 DNA: TGTGCCAGCAGCCCGGGACTAGCGAGCTTCTACGAGCAGTACTTC

D gene: TRBD1
V gene: TRBV19
clone size: medium-sized
J gene: TRBJ1-5
CDR3 length: 15
CDR3 protein: CASSTVAGGGQPQHF
CDR3 DNA: TGTGCCAGTAGTACCGTGGCAGGGGGCGGTCAGCCCCAGCATTTT

D gene: -
V gene: TRBV6-6
clone size: -
J gene: TRBJ2-1
CDR3 length: 15
CDR3 protein: CASSQGGPLYYEQFF
CDR3 DNA: TGTGCCAGCAGTCAAGGGGGTCCCCTCTACTATGAGCAGTTCTTC

D gene: TRBD2
V gene: TRBV12-3/TRBV12-4
clone size: -
J gene: TRBJ2-3
CDR3 length: 19
CDR3 protein: CASSLSALAGAPRTDTQYF
CDR3 DNA: TGTGCCAGCAGCCTGTCCGCACTAGCGGGGGCCCCCCGCACAGATACGCAGTATTTT

D gene: -
V gene: TRBV12-3/TRBV12-4
clone size: -
J gene: TRBJ1-1
CDR3 length: 15
CDR3 protein: CASGLPNRGDTEAFF
CDR3 DNA: TGTGCTAGTGGTTTGCCAAACAGAGGAGACACTGAAGCTTTCTTT

D gene: -
V gene: TRBV11-3
clone size: -
J gene: TRBJ1-4
CDR3 length: 12
CDR3 protein: CASSSGGEKLFF
CDR3 DNA: TGTGCCAGCAGCTCTGGGGGGGAAAAACTGTTTTTT

D gene: -
V gene: TRBV5-4
clone size: once
J gene: TRBJ2-5
CDR3 length: 16
CDR3 protein: CASRGDTQGYQETQYF
CDR3 DNA: TGTGCCAGCAGGGGGGATACGCAGGGGTACCAAGAGACCCAGTACTTC

D gene: -
V gene: TRBV19
clone size: -
J gene: TRBJ2-1
CDR3 length: 11
CDR3 protein: CASSTEIEQFF
CDR3 DNA: TGTGCCAGTAGTACTGAAATTGAGCAGTTCTTC

D gene: -
V gene: TRBV19
clone size: few
J gene: TRBJ2-1
CDR3 length: 12
CDR3 protein: CASSLAIGEQFF
CDR3 DNA: TGTGCCAGTAGTCTAGCGATCGGTGAGCAGTTCTTC

D gene: -
V gene: TRBV27
clone size: medium-sized
J gene: TRBJ2-2
CDR3 length: 15
CDR3 protein: CASSLQPFPDGELFF
CDR3 DNA: TGTGCCAGCAGTCTCCAACCCTTCCCAGACGGGGAGCTGTTTTTT

D gene: -
V gene: TRBV27
clone size: -
J gene: TRBJ2-2
CDR3 length: 13
CDR3 protein: CASKVMDMGELFF
CDR3 DNA: TGTGCCAGCAAGGTGATGGACATGGGGGAGCTGTTTTTT

D gene: -
V gene: TRBV29-1
clone size: large
J gene: TRBJ2-7
CDR3 length: 10
CDR3 protein: CSVGTYEQYF
CDR3 DNA: TGCAGCGTCGGAACCTACGAGCAGTACTTC

D gene: -
V gene: TRBV6-5
clone size: few
J gene: TRBJ1-6
CDR3 length: 17
CDR3 protein: CASRTWGRSTYNSPLHF
CDR3 DNA: TGTGCCAGCAGAACCTGGGGACGGTCTACCTATAATTCACCCCTCCACTTT

D gene: TRBD1
V gene: TRBV19
clone size: few
J gene: TRBJ1-1
CDR3 length: 14
CDR3 protein: CASWTGPWGTEAFF
CDR3 DNA: TGTGCCAGCTGGACAGGGCCTTGGGGCACTGAAGCTTTCTTT

D gene: TRBD2
V gene: TRBV12-3/TRBV12-4
clone size: few
J gene: TRBJ2-1
CDR3 length: 14
CDR3 protein: CASSFGGRGDEQFF
CDR3 DNA: TGTGCCAGCAGTTTCGGCGGGAGGGGCGATGAGCAGTTCTTC

D gene: TRBD2
V gene: TRBV12-3/TRBV12-4
clone size: -
J gene: TRBJ2-7
CDR3 length: 14
CDR3 protein: CASSYIAGVYEQYF
CDR3 DNA: TGTGCCAGCAGTTACATAGCGGGAGTCTACGAGCAGTACTTC

D gene: TRBD1
V gene: TRBV12-3/TRBV12-4
clone size: -
J gene: TRBJ1-2
CDR3 length: 14
CDR3 protein: CASSAGQGNYGYTF
CDR3 DNA: TGTGCCAGCAGTGCGGGACAGGGGAACTATGGCTACACCTTC